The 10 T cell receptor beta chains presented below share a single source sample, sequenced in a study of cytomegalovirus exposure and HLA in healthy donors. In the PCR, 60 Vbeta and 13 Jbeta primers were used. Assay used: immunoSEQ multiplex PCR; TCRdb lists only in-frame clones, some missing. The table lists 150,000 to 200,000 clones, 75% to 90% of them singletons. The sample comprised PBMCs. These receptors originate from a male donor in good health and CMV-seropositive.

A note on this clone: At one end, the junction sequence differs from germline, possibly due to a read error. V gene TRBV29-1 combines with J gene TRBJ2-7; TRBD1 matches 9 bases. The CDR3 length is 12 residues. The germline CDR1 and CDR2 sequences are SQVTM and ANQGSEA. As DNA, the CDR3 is TGCAGCGCCGGGACAGGGTCCTTCGAGCAGTACTTC. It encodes CSAGTGSFEQYF.

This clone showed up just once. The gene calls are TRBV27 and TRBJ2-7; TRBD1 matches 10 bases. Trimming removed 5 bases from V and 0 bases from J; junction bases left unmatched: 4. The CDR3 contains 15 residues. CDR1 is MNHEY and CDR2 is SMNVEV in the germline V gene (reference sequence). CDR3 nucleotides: TGTGCCAGCAGTGGACAGGGGGAGAGCTCCTACGAGCAGTACTTC. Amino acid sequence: CASSGQGESSYEQYF.

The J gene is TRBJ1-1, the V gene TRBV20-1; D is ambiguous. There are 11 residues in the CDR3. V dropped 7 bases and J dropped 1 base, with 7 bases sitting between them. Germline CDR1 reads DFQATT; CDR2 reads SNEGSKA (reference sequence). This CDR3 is CSVNRNTEAFF. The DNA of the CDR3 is TGCAGTGTCAACAGGAACACTGAAGCTTTCTTT.

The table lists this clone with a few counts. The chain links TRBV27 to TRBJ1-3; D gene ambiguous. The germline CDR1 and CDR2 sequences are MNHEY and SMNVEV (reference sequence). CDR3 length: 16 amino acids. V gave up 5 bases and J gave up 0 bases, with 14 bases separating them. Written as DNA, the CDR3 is TGTGCCAGCAGTCCCCTTGAGGTATCCTCTGGAAACACCATATATTTT. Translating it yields CASSPLEVSSGNTIYF.

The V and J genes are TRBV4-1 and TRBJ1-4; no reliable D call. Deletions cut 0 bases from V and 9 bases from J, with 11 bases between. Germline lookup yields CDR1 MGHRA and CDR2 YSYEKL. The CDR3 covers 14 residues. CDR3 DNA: TGCGCCAGCAGCCAAGATACAGTTCCCCAAAAACTGTTTTTT. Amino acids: CASSQDTVPQKLFF.

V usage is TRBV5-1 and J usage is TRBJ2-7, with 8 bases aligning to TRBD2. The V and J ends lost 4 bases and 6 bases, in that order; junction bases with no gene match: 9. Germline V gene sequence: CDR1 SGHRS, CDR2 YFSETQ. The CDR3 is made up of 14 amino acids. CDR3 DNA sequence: TGCGCCAGCAGCGCCAAGGGACTAGGAGGCGAGCAGTACTTC. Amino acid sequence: CASSAKGLGGEQYF.

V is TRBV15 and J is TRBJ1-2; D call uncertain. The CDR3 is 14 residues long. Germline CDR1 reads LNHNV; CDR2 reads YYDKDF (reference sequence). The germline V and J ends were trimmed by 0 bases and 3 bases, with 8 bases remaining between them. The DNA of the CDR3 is TGTGCCACCAGCAGAGATGGCGGGTACTATGGCTACACCTTC. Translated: CATSRDGGYYGYTF.

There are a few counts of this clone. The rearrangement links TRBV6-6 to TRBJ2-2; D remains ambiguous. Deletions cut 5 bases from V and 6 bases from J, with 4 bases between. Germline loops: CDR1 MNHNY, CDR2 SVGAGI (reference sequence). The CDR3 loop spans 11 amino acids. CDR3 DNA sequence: TGTGCCAGCAGTCCCTCCGGGGAGCTGTTTTTT. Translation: CASSPSGELFF.

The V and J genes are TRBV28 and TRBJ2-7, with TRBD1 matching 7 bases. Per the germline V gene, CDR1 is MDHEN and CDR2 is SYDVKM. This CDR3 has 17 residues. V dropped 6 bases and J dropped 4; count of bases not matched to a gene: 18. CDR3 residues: CASSPPGQARGPYEQYF. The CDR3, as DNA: TGTGCCAGCAGCCCCCCCGGACAGGCCAGGGGCCCTTACGAGCAGTACTTC.

CDR3 DNA sequence: TGTGCCAGCCGGGGACAGGGGATGAGGTGGACAGGAGGCTACACCTTC. This codes for CASRGQGMRWTGGYTF. The V and J genes are TRBV7-2 and TRBJ1-2; 10 bases match TRBD1. Germline-derived CDR1 and CDR2 are SGHTA and FQGNSA. This CDR3 has 16 residues. Unmatched junction bases numbered 17, after V lost 8 bases and J lost 8 bases.